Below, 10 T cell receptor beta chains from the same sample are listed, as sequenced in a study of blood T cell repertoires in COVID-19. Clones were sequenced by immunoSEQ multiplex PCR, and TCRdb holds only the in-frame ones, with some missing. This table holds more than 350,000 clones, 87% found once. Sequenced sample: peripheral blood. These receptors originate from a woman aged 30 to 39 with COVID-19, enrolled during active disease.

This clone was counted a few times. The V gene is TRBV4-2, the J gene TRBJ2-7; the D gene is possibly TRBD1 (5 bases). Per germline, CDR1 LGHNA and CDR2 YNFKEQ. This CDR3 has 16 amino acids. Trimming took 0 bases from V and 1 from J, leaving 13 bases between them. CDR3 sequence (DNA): TGTGCCAGCAGCCAAGAAAGACAGCCCCCTTCCTACGAGCAGTACTTC. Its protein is CASSQERQPPSYEQYF.

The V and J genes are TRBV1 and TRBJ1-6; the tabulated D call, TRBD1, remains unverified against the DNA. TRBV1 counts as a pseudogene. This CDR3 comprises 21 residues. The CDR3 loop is CTSSQDKGKGPSYFYNSPLHF. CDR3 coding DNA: TGCACCAGCAGCCAAGATAAAGGAAAGGGGCCAAGTTATTTCTATAATTCACCCCTCCACTTT.

CDR3 region: CASSAHRAGGATDTQYF. DNA of the CDR3: TGTGCCAGCAGCGCCCATAGGGCAGGGGGCGCAACAGATACGCAGTATTTT. The V call is TRBV7-9, the J call TRBJ2-3, with TRBD1 matching over 8 bases. The length of the CDR3 is 17 residues. Germline V gives CDR1 SEHNR, CDR2 FQNEAQ (reference sequence). The trim removed 5 bases at V and 3 bases at J, leaving 13 bases unmatched.

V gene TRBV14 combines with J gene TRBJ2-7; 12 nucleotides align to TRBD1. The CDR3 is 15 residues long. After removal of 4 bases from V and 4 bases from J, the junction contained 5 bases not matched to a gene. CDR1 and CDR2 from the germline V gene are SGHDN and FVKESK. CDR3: CASSRAGQGAYEQYF. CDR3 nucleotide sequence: TGTGCCAGCAGCCGGGCGGGACAGGGGGCATACGAGCAGTACTTC.

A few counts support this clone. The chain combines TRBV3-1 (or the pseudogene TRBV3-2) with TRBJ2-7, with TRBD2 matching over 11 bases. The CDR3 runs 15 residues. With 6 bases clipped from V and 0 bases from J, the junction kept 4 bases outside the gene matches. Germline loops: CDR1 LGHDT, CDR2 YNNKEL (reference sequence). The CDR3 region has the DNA TGTGCCAGCAGTCAAACTAGCGGGGGCTCCTACGAGCAGTACTTC. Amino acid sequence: CASSQTSGGSYEQYF.

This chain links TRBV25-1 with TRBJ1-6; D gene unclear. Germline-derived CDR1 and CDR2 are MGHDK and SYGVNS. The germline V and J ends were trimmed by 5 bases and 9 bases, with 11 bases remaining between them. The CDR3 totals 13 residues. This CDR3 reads CASSSPAGSPLHF. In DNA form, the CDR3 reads TGTGCCAGCAGTTCCCCAGCAGGTTCACCCCTCCACTTT.

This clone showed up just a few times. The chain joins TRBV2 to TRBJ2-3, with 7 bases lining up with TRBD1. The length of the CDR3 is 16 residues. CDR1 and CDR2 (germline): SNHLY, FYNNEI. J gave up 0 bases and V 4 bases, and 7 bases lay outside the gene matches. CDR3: CASSGRQGGSTDTQYF. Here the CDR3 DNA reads TGTGCCAGCAGTGGGCGACAGGGCGGGAGCACAGATACGCAGTATTTT. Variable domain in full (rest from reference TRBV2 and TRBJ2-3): EPEVTQTPSHQVTQMGQEVILRCVPISNHLYFYWYRQILGQKVEFLVSFYNNEISEKSEIFDDQFSVERPDGSNFTLKIRSTKLEDSAMYFCASSGRQGGSTDTQYFGPGTRLTVL.

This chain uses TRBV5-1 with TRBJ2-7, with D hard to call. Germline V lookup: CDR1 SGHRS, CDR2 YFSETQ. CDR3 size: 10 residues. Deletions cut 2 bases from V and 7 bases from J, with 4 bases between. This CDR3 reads CASSFREQYF. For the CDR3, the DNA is TGCGCCAGCAGCTTCAGGGAGCAGTACTTC.

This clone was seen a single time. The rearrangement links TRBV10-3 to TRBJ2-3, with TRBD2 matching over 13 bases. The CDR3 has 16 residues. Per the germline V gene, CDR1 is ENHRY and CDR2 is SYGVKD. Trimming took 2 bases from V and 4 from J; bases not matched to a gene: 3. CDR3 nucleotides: TGTGCCATCAGTGAGCGGACTAGCGGGAGTGCAGATACGCAGTATTTT. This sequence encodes CAISERTSGSADTQYF.

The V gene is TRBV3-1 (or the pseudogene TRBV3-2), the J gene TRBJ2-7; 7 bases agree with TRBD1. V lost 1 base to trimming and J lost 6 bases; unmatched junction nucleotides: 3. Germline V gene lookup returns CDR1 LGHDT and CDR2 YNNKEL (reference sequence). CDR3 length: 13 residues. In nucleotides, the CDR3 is TGTGCCAGCAGCCAAGGGGACAGAATCGAGCAGTACTTC. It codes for CASSQGDRIEQYF.